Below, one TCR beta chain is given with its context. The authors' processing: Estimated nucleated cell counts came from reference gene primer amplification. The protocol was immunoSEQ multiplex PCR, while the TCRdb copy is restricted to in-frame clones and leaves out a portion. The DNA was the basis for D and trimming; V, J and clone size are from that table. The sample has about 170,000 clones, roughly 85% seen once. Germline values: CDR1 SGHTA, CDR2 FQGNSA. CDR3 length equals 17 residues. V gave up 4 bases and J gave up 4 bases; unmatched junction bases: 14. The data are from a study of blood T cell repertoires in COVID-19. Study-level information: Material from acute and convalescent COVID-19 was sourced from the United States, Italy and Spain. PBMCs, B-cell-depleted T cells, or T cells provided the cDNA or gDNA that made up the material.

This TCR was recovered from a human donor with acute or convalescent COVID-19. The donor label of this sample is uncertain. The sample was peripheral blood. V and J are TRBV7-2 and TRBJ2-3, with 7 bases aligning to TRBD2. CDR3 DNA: TGTGCCAGCAGCTCGATGATGACTAGCTTAGAGGCAGATACGCAGTATTTT. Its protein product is CASSSMMTSLEADTQYF.